The clone carrying this T cell receptor (beta chain) was seen only a few times. The authors ran a second PCR of 7 to 11 cycles using a sample-barcoded 5' primer and a J-beta primer mix. The study obtained at least 2.5 million CDR3-containing paired-end reads from every sample. TCRdb re-analysed the 5' RACE reads in MiXCR, keeping a single row per CDR3 protein. The sample carries around 1,500,000 distinct CDR3 sequences, roughly 27% recorded once. This sample is part of a study of blood T cells in healthy people across ages. In the study overall: Per two T cells, template switching captured roughly one barcoded beta molecule.

The sample taken for sequencing was blood. The TCR was taken from a woman in her 30s in good health.

The CDR3 nucleotides read TGTGCCAGCACCTCAACCCCAAGATTCGGCGAGCAGTACTTC. Protein product: CASTSTPRFGEQYF. The rearrangement links TRBV11-2 to TRBJ2-7; the D is unclear. V dropped 7 bases and J dropped 6 bases, with 19 bases sitting between them. Germline CDR1 SGHAT, CDR2 FQNNGV. The CDR3 is made up of 14 amino acids.